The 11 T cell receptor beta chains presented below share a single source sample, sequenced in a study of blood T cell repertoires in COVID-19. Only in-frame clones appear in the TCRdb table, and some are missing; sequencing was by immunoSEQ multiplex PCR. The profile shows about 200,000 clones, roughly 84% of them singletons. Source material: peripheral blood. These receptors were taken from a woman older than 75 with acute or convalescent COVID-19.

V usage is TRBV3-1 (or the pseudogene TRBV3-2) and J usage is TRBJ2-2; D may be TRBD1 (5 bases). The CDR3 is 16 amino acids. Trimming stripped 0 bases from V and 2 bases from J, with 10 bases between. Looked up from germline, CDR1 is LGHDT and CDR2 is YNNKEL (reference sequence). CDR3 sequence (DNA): TGTGCCAGCAGCCAAGATAGGCAGGGAAACACCGGGGAGCTGTTTTTT. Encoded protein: CASSQDRQGNTGELFF.

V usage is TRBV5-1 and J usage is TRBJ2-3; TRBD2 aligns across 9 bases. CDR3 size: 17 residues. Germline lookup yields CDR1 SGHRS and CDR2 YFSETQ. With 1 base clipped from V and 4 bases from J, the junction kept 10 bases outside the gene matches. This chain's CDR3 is CASSLRTAGGGADTQYF. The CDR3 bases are TGCGCCAGCAGCTTGCGAACAGCGGGAGGAGGTGCAGATACGCAGTATTTT.

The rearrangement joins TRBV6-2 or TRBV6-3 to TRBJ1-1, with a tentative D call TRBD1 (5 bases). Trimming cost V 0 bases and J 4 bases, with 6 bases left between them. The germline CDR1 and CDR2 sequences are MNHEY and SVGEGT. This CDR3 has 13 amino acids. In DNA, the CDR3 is TGTGCCAGCAGTTACTCGGGGGGCACTGAAGCTTTCTTT. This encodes CASSYSGGTEAFF.

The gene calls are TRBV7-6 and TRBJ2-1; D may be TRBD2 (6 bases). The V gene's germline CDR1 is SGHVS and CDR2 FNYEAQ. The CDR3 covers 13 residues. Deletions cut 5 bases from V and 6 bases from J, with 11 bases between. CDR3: CASSREPPNEQFF. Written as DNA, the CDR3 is TGTGCCAGCAGCCGGGAGCCACCCAATGAGCAGTTCTTC.

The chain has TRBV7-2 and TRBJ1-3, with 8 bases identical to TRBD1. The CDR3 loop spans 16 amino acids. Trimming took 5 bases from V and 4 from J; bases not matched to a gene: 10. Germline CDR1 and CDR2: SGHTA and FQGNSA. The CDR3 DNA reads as TGTGCCAGCAGCCGTATAGACAGGGGCTTCGGAAACACCATATATTTT. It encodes CASSRIDRGFGNTIYF.

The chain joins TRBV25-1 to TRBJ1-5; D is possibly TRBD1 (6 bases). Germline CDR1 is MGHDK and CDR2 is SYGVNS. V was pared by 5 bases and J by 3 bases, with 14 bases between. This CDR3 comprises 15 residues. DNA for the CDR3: TGTGCCAGCAGTCCAACAGGGTCTATCAATCAGCCCCAGCATTTT. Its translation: CASSPTGSINQPQHF.

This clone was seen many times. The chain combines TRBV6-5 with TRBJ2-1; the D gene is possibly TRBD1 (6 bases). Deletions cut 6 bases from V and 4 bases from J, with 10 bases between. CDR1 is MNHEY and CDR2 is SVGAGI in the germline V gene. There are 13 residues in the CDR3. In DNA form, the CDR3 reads TGTGCCAGCAGCAGGGGCCTATACAATGAGCAGTTCTTC. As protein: CASSRGLYNEQFF.

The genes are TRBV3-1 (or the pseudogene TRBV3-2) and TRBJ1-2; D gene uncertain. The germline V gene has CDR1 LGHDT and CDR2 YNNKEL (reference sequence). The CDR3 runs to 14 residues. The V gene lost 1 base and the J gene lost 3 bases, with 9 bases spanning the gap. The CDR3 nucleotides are TGTGCCAGCAGCCAAGGATCGGGGTACTATGGCTACACCTTC. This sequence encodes CASSQGSGYYGYTF.

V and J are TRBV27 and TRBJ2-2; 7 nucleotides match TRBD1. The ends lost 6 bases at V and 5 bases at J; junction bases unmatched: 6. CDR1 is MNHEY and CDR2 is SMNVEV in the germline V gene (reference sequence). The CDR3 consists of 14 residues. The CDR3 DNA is TGTGCCAGCAGAAACAGGGGTCGAACCGGGGAGCTGTTTTTT. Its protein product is CASRNRGRTGELFF.

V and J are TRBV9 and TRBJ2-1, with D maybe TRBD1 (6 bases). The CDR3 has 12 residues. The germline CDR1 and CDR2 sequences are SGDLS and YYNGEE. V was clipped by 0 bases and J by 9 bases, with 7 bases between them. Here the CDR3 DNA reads TGTGCCAGCAGCGTAGTGGGGGCTGAGCAGTTCTTC. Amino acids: CASSVVGAEQFF.

The CDR3 coding sequence is TGTGCCAGCAGTCAAACAGATACGCAGTATTTT. Residues: CASSQTDTQYF. V usage is TRBV6-5 and J usage is TRBJ2-3; D is ambiguous. Trimming stripped 5 bases from V and 3 bases from J, with 3 bases between. CDR3 length: 11 amino acids. CDR1 MNHEY and CDR2 SVGAGI come from the germline V gene.